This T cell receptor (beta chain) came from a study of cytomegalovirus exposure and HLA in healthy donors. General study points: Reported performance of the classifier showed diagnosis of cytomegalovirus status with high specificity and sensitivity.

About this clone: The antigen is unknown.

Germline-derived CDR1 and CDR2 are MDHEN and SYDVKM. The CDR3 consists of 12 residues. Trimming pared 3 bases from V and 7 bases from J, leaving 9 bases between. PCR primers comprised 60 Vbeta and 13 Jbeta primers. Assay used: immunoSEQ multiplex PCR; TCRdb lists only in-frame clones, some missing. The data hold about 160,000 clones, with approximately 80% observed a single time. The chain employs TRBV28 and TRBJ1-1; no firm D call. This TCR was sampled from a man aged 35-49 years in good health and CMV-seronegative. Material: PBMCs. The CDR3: CASSFRRSEAFF. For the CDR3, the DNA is TGTGCCAGCAGTTTCCGTCGCAGTGAAGCTTTCTTT.